Each of the 8 T cell receptor beta chains below was sequenced from the same sample in a study of identical twins. MiXCR, run by TCRdb on the 5' RACE reads, gives a single entry per CDR3 protein. Counted here are just over 500,000 distinct CDR3 sequences, under 25% occurring once; the ten biggest clones make up around 1%. These data were likewise used in another study, on T cells expressing NK-cell markers.

Material: CD4+ T cells sorted from blood. The source is a woman aged 18-30 years in good health.

A few counts support this clonotype. This sequence joins TRBV6-5 and TRBJ2-6; D is ambiguous. Germline assignment: CDR1 MNHEY and CDR2 SVGAGI. The CDR3 has 15 amino acids. Trimming left V 3 bases short and J 0 bases short, with 6 bases between. CDR3 DNA: TGTGCCAGCAGTTATTTCAGCTCTGGGGCCAACGTCCTGACTTTC. Protein: CASSYFSSGANVLTF.

As DNA, the CDR3 is TGCGCCAGCAGCTTGGCTGGGACAACCCAAGAGACCCAGTACTTC. It specifies CASSLAGTTQETQYF. The rearrangement joins TRBV5-1 to TRBJ2-5, with D tentatively TRBD1 (6 bases). Germline V gives CDR1 SGHRS, CDR2 YFSETQ. This CDR3 spans 15 amino acids. V lost 0 bases and J lost 1, with 10 bases in between.

This clonotype was observed a handful of times. This sequence joins TRBV3-1 and TRBJ1-2; D gene ambiguous. The CDR3 extends over 14 amino acids. The V end was cut by 1 base, the J end by 5 bases, with 11 bases between. Germline V CDR1 and CDR2: LGHDT, YNNKEL (reference sequence). CDR3 bases: TGTGCCAGCAGCCAAGGTGGAGACGGGTATGGCTACACCTTC. Protein sequence: CASSQGGDGYGYTF.

This clonotype has only a few counts. The V call is TRBV13, the J call TRBJ2-3, with no clear D. The V end was cut by 5 bases, the J end by 4 bases, with 13 bases between. From germline, CDR1 is PRHDT and CDR2 FYEKMQ (reference sequence). The CDR3 is 14 amino acids. The CDR3 nucleotides read TGTGCCAGCAGCCCCCCTTTGGGCCCAGATACGCAGTATTTT. Amino acids: CASSPPLGPDTQYF.

This clonotype was seen more than once but under ten times. The chain has TRBV6-5 and TRBJ2-7, with D possibly being TRBD1 or TRBD2 (5 bases each). Germline CDR1 and CDR2: MNHEY and SVGAGI. The length of the CDR3 is 15 residues. V was cut by 0 bases and J by 2 bases, with 11 bases left in between. Written as DNA, the CDR3 is TGTGCCAGCAGTTACTCCGGGGCGCAGACCTACGAGCAGTACTTC. Translating it yields CASSYSGAQTYEQYF.

V usage is TRBV20-1 and J usage is TRBJ2-3; 7 nucleotides line up with TRBD1. The CDR3 has 15 residues. Germline V gives CDR1 DFQATT, CDR2 SNEGSKA (reference sequence). The V gene end was trimmed by 5 bases and the J gene end by 6 bases; junction bases not matched to a gene: 14. The CDR3: CSAQSPGQARDTQYF. The CDR3 DNA follows: TGCAGTGCTCAGAGCCCTGGACAGGCACGGGATACGCAGTATTTT.

The CDR3 nucleotides read TGTGCCAGTACCGGACCCGGGGAGACCCAGTACTTC. It translates to CASTGPGETQYF. V gene TRBV6-2 or TRBV6-3 combines with J gene TRBJ2-5, with D unresolved. Germline loops: CDR1 MNHEY, CDR2 SVGEGT. Between the trimmed V and J ends, which lost 9 bases and 5 bases, there was a span of 13 bases. The CDR3 totals 12 residues.

The chain links TRBV6-2 or TRBV6-3 to TRBJ2-2; no clear D. The V end was cut by 8 bases, the J end by 7 bases, with 8 bases between. Germline loops: CDR1 MNHEY, CDR2 SVGEGT. The CDR3 extends over 11 amino acids. The CDR3 loop reads CASSDVGELFF. The CDR3 DNA reads as TGTGCCAGCTCAGACGTCGGGGAGCTGTTTTTT.